This T cell receptor beta chain was recovered during a study of blood T cell repertoires in COVID-19. Using immunoSEQ multiplex PCR, the repertoire was profiled, and TCRdb retains in-frame clones only, with some absent. In the table there are some 400,000 clones, approximately 89% of which are singletons. This CDR3 contains 16 residues. Germline V gives CDR1 LNHDA, CDR2 SQIVND (reference sequence). V dropped 4 bases and J dropped 3; count of bases not matched to a gene: 6. The origin of this receptor is a middle-aged woman who had been exposed to COVID-19. The chain employs TRBV19 and TRBJ1-3; 10 bases are a match to TRBD1. Sample: PBMCs or T cells enriched from blood (not recorded which). As DNA, the CDR3 is TGTGCCAGTAGTACTGGGACAGGGGCGATTGGAAACACCATATATTTT. As protein: CASSTGTGAIGNTIYF. Based on the CDR3 plus reference TRBV19 and TRBJ1-3, the full variable domain is DGGITQSPKYLFRKEGQNVTLSCEQNLNHDAMYWYRQDPGQGLRLIYYSQIVNDFQKGDIAEGYSVSREKKESFPLTVTSAQKNPTAFYLCASSTGTGAIGNTIYFGEGSWLTVV.